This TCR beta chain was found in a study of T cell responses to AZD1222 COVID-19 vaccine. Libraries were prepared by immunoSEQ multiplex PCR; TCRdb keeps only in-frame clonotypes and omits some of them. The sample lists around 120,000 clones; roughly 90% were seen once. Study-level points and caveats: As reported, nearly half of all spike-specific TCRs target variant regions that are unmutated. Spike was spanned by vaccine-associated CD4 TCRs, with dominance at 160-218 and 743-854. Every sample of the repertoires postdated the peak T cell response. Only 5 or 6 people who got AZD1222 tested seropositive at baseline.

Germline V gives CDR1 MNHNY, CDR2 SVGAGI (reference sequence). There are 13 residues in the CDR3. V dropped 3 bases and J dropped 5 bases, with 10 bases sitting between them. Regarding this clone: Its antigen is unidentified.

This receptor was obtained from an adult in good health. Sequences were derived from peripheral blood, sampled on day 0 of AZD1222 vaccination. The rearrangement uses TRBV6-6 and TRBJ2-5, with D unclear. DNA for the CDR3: TGTGCCAGCAGTTATGTAGAAACCGAGACCCAGTACTTC. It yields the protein CASSYVETETQYF.